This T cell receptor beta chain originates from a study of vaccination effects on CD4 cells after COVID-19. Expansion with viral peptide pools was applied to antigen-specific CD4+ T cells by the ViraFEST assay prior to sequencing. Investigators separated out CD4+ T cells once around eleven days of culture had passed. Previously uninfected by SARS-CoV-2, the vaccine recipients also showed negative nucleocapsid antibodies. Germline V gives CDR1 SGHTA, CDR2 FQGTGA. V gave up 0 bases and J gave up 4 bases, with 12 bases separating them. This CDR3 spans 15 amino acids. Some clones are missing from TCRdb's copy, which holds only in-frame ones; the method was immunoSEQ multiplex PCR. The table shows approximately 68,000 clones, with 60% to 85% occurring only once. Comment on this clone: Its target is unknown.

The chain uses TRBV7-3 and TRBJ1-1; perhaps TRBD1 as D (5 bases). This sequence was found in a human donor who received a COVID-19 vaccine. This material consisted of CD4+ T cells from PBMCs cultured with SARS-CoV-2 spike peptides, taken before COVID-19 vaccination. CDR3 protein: CASSLTGGVGTEAFF. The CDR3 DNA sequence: TGTGCCAGCAGCTTAACGGGGGGGGTTGGCACTGAAGCTTTCTTT.